This TCR beta chain was observed in a study of T cell repertoires in cytomegalovirus infection. Study-wide results and limits: Dominant in the ex vivo response were TCR beta clonotypes restricted by HLA-C and specific for CMV.

This clonotype was picked up many times. Its antigen is unknown. With 5 bases removed from V and 10 bases from J, the gap between germline ends came to 15 bases. Per germline, CDR1 MNHEY and CDR2 SMNVEV (reference sequence). The CDR3 length is 13 residues. TCRdb recomputed calls from the reads with MiXCR, one row per CDR3 protein. The sample has approximately 990,000 distinct CDR3 sequences; roughly 31% are singletons. The sample here was cultured CD8+ T cells from PBMCs, taken from culture after CMV antigen stimulation. The sequence came from a human donor in good health (CMV status not recorded). Some clones in this sample may be carry-over from other donors' samples. V is TRBV27 and J is TRBJ2-1; either TRBD1 or TRBD2 may supply D (6 bases each). This chain's CDR3 is CASSIGGLGEQFF. The CDR3 DNA follows: TGTGCCAGCAGTATAGGGGGACTCGGCGAGCAGTTCTTC.